The TCR beta chain described here comes from a study of control samples from healthy donors and cancer patients (dated by TCRdb to about 2020). From the germline V gene, CDR1 is SGHDT and CDR2 is YYEEEE. The V end loses 2 bases and the J end loses 4 bases, and a stretch of 3 bases separates them. The cysteine opens and the phenylalanine closes a CDR3 of 11 amino acids. The only DNA kept is the CDR3, 33 bases in frame from the first base. The library was obtained by the immunoSEQ multiplex PCR assay. Here the immuneACCESS table is served through TCRdb, limited to in-frame sequences with V and J called. Missing clones are a known gap in these copies; in checked studies unresolved V genes cover under half, and the rest lacks a known reason. The sample table shows tens of thousands of clones, and roughly 65% are seen once. Approximately 17% of the sample lies in the top ten. In its sample, this clone was seen a few times. The specificity of this receptor is unknown. Per-base quality was not reported, and no clone a single base away is much larger than it.

Sequenced: formalin-fixed, paraffin-embedded tissue. The source is a male donor with melanoma. The chain links TRBV5-6 with TRBJ2-5, with the D segment identity uncertain. Here the CDR3 is given as CASSFGETQYF. Read as DNA, the sequence is TGTGCCAGCAGCTTTGGAGAGACCCAGTACTTC.